This entry describes one T cell receptor beta chain. Its target is unknown. These data belong to a study of T cell responses to AZD1222 COVID-19 vaccine. Study conclusions and caveats: Repertoires were sampled only after the peak T cell response. Donors were mostly white British, more females; clonal diversity possibly underestimated.

Method: immunoSEQ multiplex PCR; TCRdb's copy keeps in-frame clones and lacks some. The sample includes 150,000 to 200,000 clones, approximately 93% of them seen just once. The V gene end was trimmed by 1 base and the J gene end by 6 bases; junction bases not matched to a gene: 7. The germline V gene has CDR1 SGHRS and CDR2 YFSETQ. The CDR3 extends over 15 amino acids. The sequenced sample was peripheral blood, obtained 28 days after the second AZD1222 dose. This receptor was taken from an adult who received the AZD1222 COVID-19 vaccine. This chain uses TRBV5-1 with TRBJ2-1; the match to TRBD1 covers 7 bases. CDR3 loop: CASSLSMPGGNEQFF. In DNA form, the CDR3 reads TGCGCCAGCAGCTTGAGTATGCCAGGGGGCAATGAGCAGTTCTTC.